Listed here are 29 T cell receptor beta chains from one sample, sequenced in a study of T cell changes during pregnancy in multiple sclerosis. Using immunoSEQ multiplex PCR, the repertoire was profiled, and TCRdb retains in-frame clones only, with some absent. The sample yields around 55,000 clones, 93% seen once. The source material was CD8+ T cells from peripheral blood mononuclear cells, sampled in the second trimester of pregnancy. These TCRs come from a female donor with multiple sclerosis, enrolled in a pregnancy study.

The chain links TRBV25-1 to TRBJ2-7; tentatively, D is TRBD2 (5 bases). The germline V gene encodes CDR1 MGHDK and CDR2 SYGVNS. Trimming cost V 6 bases and J 4 bases, with 10 bases left between them. The CDR3 totals 12 residues. Written as DNA, the CDR3 is TGTGCCAGCAGCCTCGGGGAGTACGAGCAGTACTTC. Translation: CASSLGEYEQYF.

The rearrangement links TRBV4-1 to TRBJ1-5; 8 bases map to TRBD1. Germline assignment: CDR1 MGHRA and CDR2 YSYEKL. Trimming removed 4 bases from V and 4 bases from J; junction bases left unmatched: 6. CDR3 length: 15 amino acids. CDR3 bases: TGCGCCAGCAGCCCAAGAACAGGGGGTAATCAGCCCCAGCATTTT. This codes for CASSPRTGGNQPQHF.

This rearrangement joins TRBV14 to TRBJ2-2; TRBD1 is a possible D gene (6 bases). CDR1 SGHDN and CDR2 FVKESK come from the germline V gene. Deletions cut 4 bases from V and 10 bases from J, with 13 bases between. This CDR3 comprises 13 residues. The CDR3 nucleotides are TGTGCCAGCAGCCGGACAGAGACTAAGGAGCTGTTTTTT. It yields the protein CASSRTETKELFF.

CDR3 coding DNA: TGTGCCAGCAGTCCAACCGGACTAGCGGGGGGGCCCCACACCGGGGAGCTGTTTTTT. Encoded protein: CASSPTGLAGGPHTGELFF. The rearrangement joins TRBV27 to TRBJ2-2; 15 bases fit TRBD2. The CDR3 spans 19 residues. The V segment lost 5 bases and the J segment 3 bases; nucleotides outside the gene matches: 10. Germline V CDR1 and CDR2: MNHEY, SMNVEV (reference sequence).

DNA for the CDR3: TGCAGCGTGTTAGTAGAGACCCAGTACTTC. This encodes CSVLVETQYF. The chain carries TRBV29-1 and TRBJ2-5; D is unclear. This CDR3 is 10 amino acids long. CDR1 is SQVTM and CDR2 is ANQGSEA in the germline V gene. V lost 6 bases and J lost 4, with 6 bases in between.

A word on this clone: Other DNA variants within this sample encode the same CDR3. The rearrangement joins TRBV27 to TRBJ1-1, with 7 bases lining up with TRBD1. The CDR3 length is 14 residues. Trimming removed 3 bases from V and 2 bases from J; junction bases left unmatched: 3. Germline-derived CDR1 and CDR2 are MNHEY and SMNVEV (reference sequence). The CDR3 region is CASSFTGANTEAFF. The CDR3 region has the DNA TGTGCCAGCAGTTTTACAGGGGCAAACACTGAAGCTTTCTTT.

In DNA form, the CDR3 reads TGCGCCAGCAGCCAAGTCAGCGCAGTCGCAGATACGCAGTATTTT. This encodes CASSQVSAVADTQYF. The chain couples TRBV4-1 to TRBJ2-3, with no clear D. The CDR3 covers 15 residues. Looked up from germline, CDR1 is MGHRA and CDR2 is YSYEKL. Trimming removed 1 base from V and 4 bases from J, with 12 bases in between.

The rearrangement links TRBV29-1 to TRBJ2-7; D gene uncertain. Trimming shortened V by 3 bases and J by 1 base, and 10 bases separated the two germline ends. Germline assignment: CDR1 SQVTM and CDR2 ANQGSEA. The CDR3 spans 13 residues. CDR3: CSVELLYSYEQYF. The DNA for the CDR3 is TGCAGCGTTGAGTTGCTATATTCCTACGAGCAGTACTTC.

In regard to this clone: An end of the junction does not agree with germline; a read error may underlie this. Other nucleotide sequences in the sample specify the same CDR3. The chain joins TRBV13 to TRBJ1-2; possibly TRBD1 for D (6 bases). The CDR3 consists of 16 residues. The germline V gene encodes CDR1 PRHDT and CDR2 FYEKMQ (reference sequence). This CDR3 is CASSLFKTTGRYGYTF. The DNA of the CDR3 is TGTGCCAGCAGCTTATTCAAAACCACAGGGCGCTATGGCTACACTTTC.

This clone was recorded once. The genes are TRBV9 and TRBJ2-2; TRBD2 agrees at 12 bases. The CDR3 totals 17 residues. Germline loops: CDR1 SGDLS, CDR2 YYNGEE. After removal of 3 bases from V and 5 bases from J, the junction contained 8 bases not matched to a gene. The CDR3 sequence: CASSAPPLAGGTGELFF. The DNA of the CDR3 is TGTGCCAGCAGCGCCCCCCCTCTAGCGGGGGGGACCGGGGAGCTGTTTTTT.

The chain couples TRBV4-1 to TRBJ2-2; 10 positions agree with TRBD1. Looked up from germline, CDR1 is MGHRA and CDR2 is YSYEKL. The CDR3 sequence is 16 residues long. The V gene end was trimmed by 3 bases and the J gene end by 3 bases; junction bases not matched to a gene: 4. The CDR3 here is CASSQTDRGYTGELFF. The CDR3 nucleotides are TGCGCCAGCAGCCAGACGGACAGGGGGTACACCGGGGAGCTGTTTTTT.

The gene calls are TRBV19 and TRBJ2-7; 8 positions agree with TRBD1. Germline CDR1 is LNHDA and CDR2 is SQIVND (reference sequence). CDR3 length equals 15 residues. Trimming cost V 4 bases and J 4 bases; bases outside gene matches: 9. CDR3 DNA: TGTGCCAGTAGTAGTACCACAGGGGGATTGTACGAGCAGTACTTC. Its protein product is CASSSTTGGLYEQYF.

This clone appeared a single time. The rearrangement links TRBV2 to TRBJ1-1, with unresolved D. The CDR3 is 13 amino acids. CDR1 and CDR2 (germline): SNHLY, FYNNEI. The V gene lost 7 bases and the J gene lost 5 bases, with 14 bases spanning the gap. The CDR3 coding sequence is TGTGCCAGCAAATTGGGAGTGGGGACTGAAGCTTTCTTT. Its translation is CASKLGVGTEAFF.

This sequence joins TRBV30 and TRBJ1-1, with D possibly TRBD1 on 5 matching bases. Between the trimmed V and J ends, which lost 5 bases and 0 bases, there was a span of 16 bases. This CDR3 is built from 15 residues. CDR1 and CDR2 from the germline V gene are GTSNPN and SVGIG (reference sequence). This chain's CDR3 is CAWYTHRSMNTEAFF. The CDR3, as DNA: TGTGCCTGGTATACGCACAGGAGTATGAACACTGAAGCTTTCTTT.

The chain couples TRBV18 to TRBJ2-7; tentative D call: TRBD2 (6 bases). CDR1 and CDR2 from the germline V gene are KGHSH and LQKENI. Trimming took off 3 bases at V and 2 bases at J, with 14 bases between the two ends. This CDR3 comprises 15 residues. CDR3 nucleotide sequence: TGTGCCAGCTCACCCCTACGGGAGACCGCCTACGAGCAGTACTTC. Translation: CASSPLRETAYEQYF.

The chain has TRBV4-1 and TRBJ2-4; 7 nucleotides match TRBD1. Germline V gene data show CDR1 as MGHRA and CDR2 as YSYEKL. This CDR3 comprises 15 residues. J was trimmed by 1 base and V by 3 bases; bases with no gene match: 3. In DNA form, the CDR3 reads TGCGCCAGCAGCCAGGGGGACAGCGCCAAAAACATTCAGTACTTC. Translating it yields CASSQGDSAKNIQYF.

V gene TRBV6-5 combines with J gene TRBJ1-2, with D maybe TRBD1 (5 bases). This CDR3 region has 13 residues. Trimming cost V 6 bases and J 4 bases, with 12 bases left between them. The germline gives CDR1 MNHEY, CDR2 SVGAGI. CDR3 amino acids: CASRFQGSYGYTF. The CDR3 coding sequence is TGTGCCAGCAGGTTTCAGGGATCCTATGGCTACACCTTC.

The gene calls are TRBV28 and TRBJ1-5, with 8 bases identical to TRBD1. V lost 6 bases to trimming and J lost 3 bases; unmatched junction nucleotides: 7. In germline, CDR1 is MDHEN, CDR2 SYDVKM. The CDR3 consists of 15 residues. The chain's CDR3 is CASRTGQGYNQPQHF. Here the CDR3 DNA reads TGTGCCAGCAGAACTGGACAGGGATACAATCAGCCCCAGCATTTT.

The rearrangement uses TRBV7-9 and TRBJ2-1; 11 bases fit TRBD2. Germline loops: CDR1 SEHNR, CDR2 FQNEAQ (reference sequence). The V and J ends lost 1 base and 4 bases, in that order; junction bases with no gene match: 9. The length of the CDR3 is 18 residues. The CDR3 loop is CASSLGYRVAGGYNEQFF. In DNA form, the CDR3 reads TGTGCCAGCAGCTTAGGATATCGGGTAGCGGGGGGGTACAATGAGCAGTTCTTC.

The chain carries TRBV6-1 and TRBJ1-1, with a weak D call TRBD1 (6 bases). Germline-derived CDR1 and CDR2 are MNHNS and SASEGT. V was clipped by 6 bases and J by 0 bases, with 14 bases between them. The CDR3 has 15 amino acids. The CDR3 DNA reads as TGTGCCAGCAGAGACTCGGGACACGTGAACACTGAAGCTTTCTTT. As protein: CASRDSGHVNTEAFF.

V is TRBV11-1 and J is TRBJ2-1; D possibly corresponds to TRBD2 (6 bases). CDR1 and CDR2 (germline): SGHAT, FQDESV (reference sequence). Trimming cost V 5 bases and J 6 bases, with 17 bases left between them. There are 15 residues in the CDR3. DNA for the CDR3: TGTGCCAGCAGCAGCGGGCCAACGAGGGGCAATGAGCAGTTCTTC. It translates to CASSSGPTRGNEQFF.

The chain couples TRBV11-2 to TRBJ2-1, with 10 bases fitting TRBD2. Germline assignment: CDR1 SGHAT and CDR2 FQNNGV. This CDR3 is 19 amino acids long. V lost 3 bases to trimming and J lost 7 bases; unmatched junction nucleotides: 18. The CDR3 loop reads CASSFQPRGTSELVNEQFF. CDR3 bases: TGTGCCAGCAGCTTCCAGCCCCGGGGGACTAGCGAATTAGTAAATGAGCAGTTCTTC.

The chain recombines TRBV5-1 with TRBJ1-1; the D is unclear. Germline V gene sequence: CDR1 SGHRS, CDR2 YFSETQ. This CDR3 has 14 residues. V dropped 1 base and J dropped 2 bases, with 9 bases sitting between them. CDR3 amino acids: CASSLNAGNTEAFF. In DNA form, the CDR3 reads TGCGCCAGCAGCTTGAATGCGGGAAACACTGAAGCTTTCTTT.

This sequence joins TRBV2 and TRBJ2-1; TRBD2 matches at 7 bases. Germline-derived CDR1 and CDR2 are SNHLY and FYNNEI. Losses at the gene ends were 11 bases for V and 0 bases for J; bases not matched to a gene: 10. CDR3 length: 15 amino acids. The CDR3 reads CAWGGVASSYNEQFF. CDR3 DNA: TGTGCCTGGGGAGGGGTTGCCAGCTCCTACAATGAGCAGTTCTTC.

The chain is built from TRBV11-2 and TRBJ2-1, with TRBD2 as a possible D gene (5 bases). Between the trimmed V and J ends, which lost 3 bases and 1 base, there was a span of 13 bases. The CDR3 is 16 residues long. Germline CDR1 SGHAT, CDR2 FQNNGV. The CDR3 reads CASSFPAVASYNEQFF. The CDR3 nucleotides read TGTGCCAGCAGCTTCCCAGCGGTGGCGTCCTACAATGAGCAGTTCTTC.

The chain joins TRBV7-9 to TRBJ1-1, with 10 nucleotides matching TRBD1. Germline V lookup: CDR1 SEHNR, CDR2 FQNEAQ (reference sequence). The CDR3 covers 15 residues. Trimming took 3 bases from V and 3 from J; bases not matched to a gene: 4. CDR3 nucleotides: TGTGCCAGCAGCTTGGGACAGGGGACTGACACTGAAGCTTTCTTT. Protein product: CASSLGQGTDTEAFF.

This clone has just one count. This chain's CDR3 is CASSRGETSDTDTQYF. The CDR3 DNA is TGTGCCAGCAGCAGAGGAGAGACTAGCGACACAGATACGCAGTATTTT. The chain joins TRBV7-9 to TRBJ2-3, with TRBD2 matching 8 bases. Trimming removed 5 bases from V and 2 bases from J; junction bases left unmatched: 9. Germline CDR1 reads SEHNR; CDR2 reads FQNEAQ (reference sequence). The CDR3 is made up of 16 amino acids.

This chain joins TRBV29-1 and TRBJ2-5, with a weak D call TRBD2 (6 bases). The assigned J gene may be wrong: the sequence end matches TRBJ2-7 better. CDR1 and CDR2 from the germline V gene are SQVTM and ANQGSEA. The CDR3 is made up of 12 amino acids. CDR3 residues: CSVKGLTYEQYF. CDR3 coding DNA: TGCAGCGTGAAGGGACTTACGTACGAGCAGTACTTC.

This chain uses TRBV27 with TRBJ2-7; weak D call: TRBD2 (6 bases). In germline, CDR1 is MNHEY, CDR2 SMNVEV (reference sequence). The CDR3 runs 15 residues. The V end was cut by 6 bases, the J end by 2 bases, with 17 bases between. This chain's CDR3 is CASSPGGTLTYEQYF. CDR3 in DNA: TGTGCCAGCAGCCCGGGCGGGACTTTGACCTACGAGCAGTACTTC.